This is a list of T cell receptor beta chains from one sample in a study of regulatory T cells in long-lasting Graves disease. In TCRdb, the multiplex PCR reads were re-called with MiXCR into one record per CDR3 protein. The sample has around 240,000 distinct CDR3 sequences, approximately 18% seen once; the top ten hold 14%. These data were likewise used in another study, on T cells in Graves' hyperthyroidism and ophthalmopathy.

The sample here was peripheral blood mononuclear cells (PBMCs), taken at new diagnosis, from a patient treated with antithyroid drugs. The receptors originated from a woman younger than 45 with Graves disease. CDR3s include the opening cysteine and the closing phenylalanine or tryptophan. Fields, in order: J gene, clone size, V gene, D gene, CDR3 protein, CDR3 DNA. A D gene is named only where the DNA matches it firmly. Clone size is not always given. Where it is, it says once, few, many or a class for expanded clones.

>TRBJ1-2|many|TRBV5-6|NA
CASSLVPDTRYGYTF
TGTGCCAGCAGCTTGGTGCCCGACACGCGCTATGGCTACACCTTC
>TRBJ2-1|many|TRBV4-1|TRBD1
CASSRITGGAVNEQFF
TGCGCCAGCAGCCGGATTACAGGGGGCGCGGTCAATGAGCAGTTCTTC
>TRBJ1-6|many|TRBV12-3/TRBV12-4|NA
CASSLTAVSPLHF
TGTGCCAGCAGTTTAACGGCAGTTTCACCCCTCCACTTT
>TRBJ2-7|many|TRBV6-2/TRBV6-3|NA
CASSERRRGEQYF
TGTGCCAGCAGTGAACGGCGCAGAGGGGAGCAGTACTTC
>TRBJ2-1|many|TRBV18|NA
CASSSGGNNEQFF
TGTGCCAGCTCATCCGGGGGTAACAATGAGCAGTTCTTC
>TRBJ1-6|NA|TRBV19|NA
CASSAYREGSPLHF
TGTGCCAGTAGTGCTTACAGGGAGGGTTCACCCCTCCACTTT
>TRBJ1-1|many|TRBV3-1|NA
CASSQDRKTEAFF
TGTGCCAGCAGCCAAGATAGGAAGACTGAAGCTTTCTTT
>TRBJ2-7|many|TRBV11-3|NA
CASSSNPYRSEQYF
TGTGCCAGCAGCTCCAACCCTTACAGGAGCGAGCAGTACTTC
>TRBJ2-7|NA|TRBV7-9|NA
CASSLTGLRTYEQYF
TGTGCCAGCAGCTTAACCGGATTAAGAACCTACGAGCAGTACTTC
>TRBJ2-5|NA|TRBV7-2|NA
CASSFYICSATGSSGGALETQYF
NA
>TRBJ1-1|many|TRBV19|NA
CASKRDSTEAFF
TGTGCCAGTAAGAGAGACTCCACTGAAGCTTTCTTT
>TRBJ1-6|NA|TRBV7-2|NA
CASSPEGNSPLHF
TGTGCCAGCAGCCCAGAGGGTAATTCACCCCTCCACTTT
>TRBJ1-2|many|TRBV10-3|TRBD1
CAISRDRASFNYGYTF
TGTGCCATTAGCCGGGACAGGGCCAGTTTTAACTATGGCTACACCTTC
>TRBJ2-7|many|TRBV7-8|TRBD1
CASSSPYSGTGVSYEQYF
TGTGCCAGCAGCTCTCCCTATTCCGGGACAGGGGTTAGCTACGAGCAGTACTTC
>TRBJ2-1|NA|TRBV28|TRBD2
CASSSYQPGLAGVSYNEQFF
TGTGCCAGCAGTTCCTATCAACCTGGACTAGCGGGAGTGTCCTACAATGAGCAGTTCTTC
>TRBJ2-5|many|TRBV20-1|TRBD2
CSARDVFKTSGGEETQYF
TGCAGTGCTAGAGATGTGTTCAAGACTAGCGGGGGGGAAGAGACCCAGTACTTC
>TRBJ2-2|NA|TRBV19|TRBD2
CASSETSGFTGELFF
TGTGCCAGTAGTGAGACTAGCGGGTTCACCGGGGAGCTGTTTTTT
>TRBJ1-5|few|TRBV19|NA
CASSTIPSTGNQPQHF
TGTGCCAGTAGTACCATCCCCTCGACAGGCAATCAGCCCCAGCATTTT
>TRBJ1-5|many|TRBV6-1|NA
CASSEGPITQPQHF
TGTGCCAGCAGTGAAGGACCTATCACTCAGCCCCAGCATTTT
>TRBJ2-1|many|TRBV18|TRBD1
CASSRTGTAINEQFF
TGTGCCAGCTCCCGAACCGGGACAGCGATCAATGAGCAGTTCTTC
>TRBJ1-1|many|TRBV18|NA
CASSQVQGFEAFF
TGTGCCAGCTCGCAGGTACAGGGCTTTGAAGCTTTCTTT
>TRBJ1-4|NA|TRBV19|NA
CASKPGTANEKLFF
TGTGCCAGTAAACCCGGGACGGCTAATGAAAAACTGTTTTTT
>TRBJ2-1|many|TRBV2|TRBD1
CASRGQERTYNEQFF
TGTGCCAGCAGGGGACAGGAACGGACCTACAATGAGCAGTTCTTC
>TRBJ1-2|many|TRBV2|NA
CASSNDGFYGYTF
TGTGCCAGCAGCAACGACGGCTTCTATGGCTACACCTTC
>TRBJ2-3|NA|TRBV20-1|TRBD2
CSARARGSGTDTQYF
TGCAGTGCTAGAGCTCGCGGGAGCGGTACAGATACGCAGTATTTT
>TRBJ1-4|many|TRBV9|TRBD1
CASSDGQGGKLFF
TGTGCCAGCAGCGACGGACAGGGGGGAAAACTGTTTTTT
>TRBJ1-5|many|TRBV20-1|NA
CSAASRVFNQPQHF
TGCAGTGCCGCCTCCCGGGTTTTCAATCAGCCCCAGCATTTT
>TRBJ1-4|many|TRBV5-4|NA
CASSLNGEGEKLFF
TGTGCCAGCAGCTTGAACGGGGAGGGTGAAAAACTGTTTTTT
>TRBJ2-1|many|TRBV7-6|TRBD1
CASSSTGQGTYNEQFF
TGTGCCAGCAGCTCCACGGGACAGGGCACCTACAATGAGCAGTTCTTC
>TRBJ1-2|NA|TRBV19|TRBD1
CASKQGTGRGYTF
TGTGCCAGTAAACAAGGGACAGGGAGAGGCTACACCTTC
>TRBJ2-2|NA|TRBV6-5|TRBD1
CASSYSKTGRFLFPGELFF
TGTGCCAGCAGTTATTCTAAGACAGGGCGCTTTTTGTTTCCCGGGGAGCTGTTTTTT
>TRBJ1-1|many|TRBV20-1|NA
CSAPSRWNTEAFF
TGCAGTGCCCCGTCGAGGTGGAACACTGAAGCTTTCTTT
>TRBJ2-3|many|TRBV20-1|TRBD2
CNARDGLANTDTQYF
TGCAATGCTAGGGACGGACTAGCAAACACAGATACGCAGTATTTT
>TRBJ2-3|many|TRBV20-1|NA
CSANPPGGRTTDTQYF
TGCAGTGCTAACCCCCCGGGGGGCAGAACCACAGATACGCAGTATTTT
>TRBJ2-5|NA|TRBV19|NA
CASSKSGGREETQYF
TGTGCCAGTAGTAAGTCCGGGGGACGTGAAGAGACCCAGTACTTC
>TRBJ1-2|many|TRBV7-2|NA
CASSSGSYYGYTF
TGTGCCAGCAGCTCCGGGAGCTACTATGGCTACACCTTC